These 3 T cell receptor beta chains were all obtained from the same sample, sequenced in a study of blood T cell repertoires in COVID-19. The protocol was immunoSEQ multiplex PCR, while the TCRdb copy is restricted to in-frame clones and leaves out a portion. Among around 450,000 clones listed, 87% were seen once. The source material was PBMCs or T cells enriched from blood (not recorded which). The receptors shown here come from a woman between 18 and 29 years old with acute COVID-19.

This sequence joins TRBV9 and TRBJ2-3; 8 bases are shared with TRBD2. The CDR3 runs to 16 residues. V shed 4 bases, J shed 2 bases, and the junction held 9 bases outside the gene matches. Germline CDR1 SGDLS, CDR2 YYNGEE. The DNA for the CDR3 is TGTGCCAGCAGCCCTAGTGGCGGGGGGTCCACAGATACGCAGTATTTT. Its translation is CASSPSGGGSTDTQYF. The variable domain in full, with the rest retrieved from reference TRBV9 and TRBJ2-3, is DSGVTQTPKHLITATGQRVTLRCSPRSGDLSVYWYQQSLDQGLQFLIQYYNGEERAKGNILERFSAQQFPDLHSELNLSSLELGDSALYFCASSPSGGGSTDTQYFGPGTRLTVL.

The chain links TRBV7-9 to TRBJ2-1; D is uncertain. This CDR3 has 12 residues. Between the trimmed V and J ends, which lost 4 bases and 7 bases, there was a span of 8 bases. Germline assignment: CDR1 SEHNR and CDR2 FQNEAQ (reference sequence). The CDR3 nucleotides are TGTGCCAGCAGCTCAAACGAGAATGAGCAGTTCTTC. Its protein product is CASSSNENEQFF. Filled out from reference TRBV7-9 and TRBJ2-1, the complete variable domain reads DTGVSQNPRHKITKRGQNVTFRCDPISEHNRLYWYRQTLGQGPEFLTYFQNEAQLEKSRLLSDRFSAERPKGSFSTLEIQRTEQGDSAMYLCASSSNENEQFFGPGTRLTVL.

This sequence joins TRBV5-1 and TRBJ2-7; perhaps TRBD1 as D (6 bases). Germline CDR1 reads SGHRS; CDR2 reads YFSETQ. Between the trimmed V and J ends, which lost 0 bases and 3 bases, there was a span of 10 bases. There are 14 residues in the CDR3. The chain's CDR3 is CASSLGTDYYEQYF. For the CDR3, the DNA is TGCGCCAGCAGCTTGGGGACAGATTACTACGAGCAGTACTTC.